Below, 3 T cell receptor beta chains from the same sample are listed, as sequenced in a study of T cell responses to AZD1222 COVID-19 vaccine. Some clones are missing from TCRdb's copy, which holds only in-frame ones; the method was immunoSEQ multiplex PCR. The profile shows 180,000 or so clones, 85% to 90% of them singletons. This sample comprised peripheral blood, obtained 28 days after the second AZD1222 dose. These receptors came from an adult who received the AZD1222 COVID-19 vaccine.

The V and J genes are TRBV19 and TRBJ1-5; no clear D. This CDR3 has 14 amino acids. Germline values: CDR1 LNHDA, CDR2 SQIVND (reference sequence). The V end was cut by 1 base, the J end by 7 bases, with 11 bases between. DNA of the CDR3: TGTGCCAGTAGTATAGTTATGGGGTCACAGCCCCAGCATTTT. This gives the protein CASSIVMGSQPQHF.

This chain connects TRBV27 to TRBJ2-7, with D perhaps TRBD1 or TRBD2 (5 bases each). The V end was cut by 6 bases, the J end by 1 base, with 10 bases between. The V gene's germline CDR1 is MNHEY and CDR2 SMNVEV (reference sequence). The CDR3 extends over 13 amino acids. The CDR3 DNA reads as TGTGCCAGCAGCTGGGGGTCATCCTACGAGCAGTACTTC. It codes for CASSWGSSYEQYF.

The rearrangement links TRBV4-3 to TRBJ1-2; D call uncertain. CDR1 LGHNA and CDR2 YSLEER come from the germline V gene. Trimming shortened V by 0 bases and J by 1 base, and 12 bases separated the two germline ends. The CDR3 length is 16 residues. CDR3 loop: CASSQDRAGDNYGYTF. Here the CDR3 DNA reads TGCGCCAGCAGCCAAGATCGGGCCGGAGATAACTATGGCTACACCTTC.